The T cell receptor (beta chain) described here comes from a study of T cell responses to AZD1222 COVID-19 vaccine. Study summary: Second doses at about 4 or about 12 weeks were pooled. Study-wide points: Donors skewed white British and female; clonal diversity was possibly underestimated. Spike-specific TCR breadth rose after two AZD1222 doses, and depth rose as well. Only 5 or 6 individuals given AZD1222 were seropositive at baseline.

The germline V gene has CDR1 MNHEY and CDR2 SMNVEV (reference sequence). Trimming removed 3 bases at V and 1 base at J, with 6 bases between. The CDR3 is 13 residues long. Regarding this clone: The antigen is not known.

Some clones are missing from TCRdb's copy, which holds only in-frame ones; the method was immunoSEQ multiplex PCR. The data hold about 180,000 clones, with 90% to 95% observed a single time. This receptor was identified in an adult in good health. The specimen was peripheral blood, collected on day 0 of AZD1222 vaccination. This sequence joins TRBV27 and TRBJ2-5; D possibly matches TRBD1 or TRBD2 (5 bases each). The CDR3, as DNA: TGTGCCAGCAGTTTGGGACCCCAAGAGACCCAGTACTTC. Translation gives CASSLGPQETQYF.